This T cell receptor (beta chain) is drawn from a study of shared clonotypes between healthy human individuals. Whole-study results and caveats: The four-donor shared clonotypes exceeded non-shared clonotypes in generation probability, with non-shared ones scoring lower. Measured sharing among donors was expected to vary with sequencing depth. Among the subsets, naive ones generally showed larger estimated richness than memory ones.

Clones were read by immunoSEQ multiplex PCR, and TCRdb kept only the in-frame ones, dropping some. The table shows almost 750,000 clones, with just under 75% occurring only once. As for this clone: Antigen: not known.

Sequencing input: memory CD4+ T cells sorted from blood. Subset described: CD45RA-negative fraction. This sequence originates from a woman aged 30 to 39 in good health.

Written as DNA, the CDR3 is TGTGCCAGCAGCTTGGTAGGCAGGGAGATATACGAGCAGTACTTC. Residues: CASSLVGREIYEQYF. The V call is TRBV5-7, the J call TRBJ2-7, with D possibly called TRBD1 or TRBD2 (5 bases each). TRBV5-7 is identified as an open reading frame with a role that is uncertain. Trimming took off 0 bases at V and 4 bases at J, with 14 bases between the two ends. The CDR3 length is 15 residues.